Here is one T cell receptor beta chain with its context. Assay: immunoSEQ multiplex PCR; the TCRdb copy retains only in-frame clones and omits some. This table has around 160,000 clones, around 86% appearing once. Germline CDR1 reads GTSNPN; CDR2 reads SVGIG (reference sequence). V shed 4 bases and J shed 10 bases, with 19 bases lying between them. The CDR3 has 13 residues. The sample originates from a study of blood T cell repertoires in COVID-19. The chain uses TRBV30 and TRBJ1-2; no clear D gene. This clonotype was sampled from a man between 60 and 70 years old with acute or convalescent COVID-19. The sequencing sample was made of peripheral blood. CDR3 DNA sequence: TGTGCCTGGAACCTATACGGGTCACAATTCTACACCTTC. Translating gives CAWNLYGSQFYTF.